The rows below give T cell receptor beta chains drawn from one sample of a study of T-cell memory formation after mild COVID-19. One entry per CDR3 protein, called by TCRdb with MiXCR from the 5' RACE reads. The sample carries 300,000 to 350,000 distinct CDR3 sequences, roughly 21% recorded once. Sequencing input: PBMCs or a T cell subset sorted from them (not recorded which). All receptors come from a man between 18 and 35 years old who had mild COVID-19 (a few samples of this study predate the infection). Cell type and time point are not known. Both conserved end residues are trimmed from each CDR3.

j_call: TRBJ2-7
v_call: TRBV7-2
cdr3_aa: ASSFGGSGY

j_call: TRBJ2-3
v_call: TRBV28
cdr3_aa: ASSPIPGGTYTQY

j_call: TRBJ2-3
v_call: TRBV6-6
cdr3_aa: ASDWGGGGTQY

j_call: TRBJ2-7
v_call: TRBV18
cdr3_aa: ASAPQTDTYEQY

j_call: TRBJ1-1
v_call: TRBV28
cdr3_aa: ASSLGRAAF

j_call: TRBJ2-3
v_call: TRBV2
cdr3_aa: ASSGVADTQY

j_call: TRBJ2-2
v_call: TRBV5-4
cdr3_aa: ASSTPFLAGRPSELF

j_call: TRBJ2-7
v_call: TRBV20-1
cdr3_aa: SARGDRASYEQY

j_call: TRBJ2-5
v_call: TRBV12-3/TRBV12-4
cdr3_aa: ASSSSTSGGVETQY

j_call: TRBJ1-2
v_call: TRBV6-5
cdr3_aa: ASSYSPSGSGRYGYT

j_call: TRBJ2-1
v_call: TRBV15
cdr3_aa: ATSRDPGTNYNEQF

j_call: TRBJ2-5
v_call: TRBV7-2
cdr3_aa: ASSFAGGPIGETQY

j_call: TRBJ1-2
v_call: TRBV20-1
cdr3_aa: SAQTTGVWGYT

j_call: TRBJ2-3
v_call: TRBV4-1
cdr3_aa: ASGQGIDTQY

j_call: TRBJ2-7
v_call: TRBV10-3
cdr3_aa: AIRTSGGSYEQY

j_call: TRBJ2-1
v_call: TRBV7-9
cdr3_aa: ASSLRNNEQF

j_call: TRBJ1-4
v_call: TRBV6-6
cdr3_aa: ASSPSGGGNEKLF

j_call: TRBJ1-6
v_call: TRBV7-2
cdr3_aa: ASSRLAGSAGGSPLH

j_call: TRBJ2-7
v_call: TRBV12-3/TRBV12-4
cdr3_aa: ASSLNRAYEQY

j_call: TRBJ2-5
v_call: TRBV6-2/TRBV6-3
cdr3_aa: ASKGKIGFQETQY

j_call: TRBJ2-5
v_call: TRBV20-1
cdr3_aa: SAPPSGGRETQY

j_call: TRBJ2-2
v_call: TRBV7-7
cdr3_aa: ASSQLITRGELF

j_call: TRBJ2-5
v_call: TRBV20-1
cdr3_aa: SARPPLRDGRETQY

j_call: TRBJ2-2
v_call: TRBV7-2
cdr3_aa: ASSFARGTSTGELF

j_call: TRBJ2-5
v_call: TRBV5-1
cdr3_aa: ASSLTGAEQETQY

j_call: TRBJ2-5
v_call: TRBV7-8
cdr3_aa: ASSFPGVETQY

j_call: TRBJ1-2
v_call: TRBV20-1
cdr3_aa: SARDLGENNYGYT

j_call: TRBJ1-2
v_call: TRBV12-3/TRBV12-4
cdr3_aa: ASSQPFSYGYT

j_call: TRBJ1-6
v_call: TRBV5-1
cdr3_aa: ASSLGTGTGSPLH

j_call: TRBJ2-1
v_call: TRBV7-7
cdr3_aa: ASSLDRGDEQF

j_call: TRBJ1-4
v_call: TRBV6-2/TRBV6-3
cdr3_aa: ASSYHQS

j_call: TRBJ2-3
v_call: TRBV12-3/TRBV12-4
cdr3_aa: ASSPGGPGTDTQY

j_call: TRBJ2-3
v_call: TRBV5-1
cdr3_aa: ASSLLARLTDTQY

j_call: TRBJ1-1
v_call: TRBV12-3/TRBV12-4
cdr3_aa: ASSRGGLDTEAF

j_call: TRBJ1-2
v_call: TRBV3-1
cdr3_aa: ASSDRDGYT

j_call: TRBJ2-1
v_call: TRBV3-1
cdr3_aa: ASSQDSGGSSYNEQF

j_call: TRBJ1-4
v_call: TRBV10-2
cdr3_aa: ASSESTGAEGLF

j_call: TRBJ1-1
v_call: TRBV10-3
cdr3_aa: AISEQGGTEAF

j_call: TRBJ2-3
v_call: TRBV29-1
cdr3_aa: SVESDYTDTQY

j_call: TRBJ2-2
v_call: TRBV4-2
cdr3_aa: ASSQDGRAGLGELF

j_call: TRBJ2-1
v_call: TRBV11-2
cdr3_aa: ASSETFNEQF

j_call: TRBJ1-5
v_call: TRBV7-2
cdr3_aa: ASSLGRTNQPQH